Listed below are T cell receptor beta chains from one sample, sequenced in a study of glioma-infiltrating T cells. TCRdb called the multiplex PCR reads again in MiXCR, with one record for every CDR3 protein. Of around 350,000 distinct CDR3 sequences in the sample, roughly two fifths were seen once. The specimen was glioma tissue, nonneoplastic brain tissue, or PBMCs (not recorded which). Source of these receptors: a human donor with low-grade glioma or glioblastoma, undergoing nonglioma brain surgery, or in good health (not recorded which). CDR3s include the opening cysteine and the closing phenylalanine or tryptophan. The order of the fields is clone size, V gene, J gene, D gene, CDR3 protein, CDR3 DNA. A D gene is named only where the DNA matches it firmly. Only some rows state a clone size, as once, few, many or a class for expanded clones.

NA	TRBV4-3	TRBJ2-2	NA	CASSQDRTLTGELFF	TGCGCCAGCAGCCAAGATCGGACGCTCACCGGGGAGCTGTTTTTT
NA	TRBV7-3	TRBJ2-5	NA	CASSPGTLQRSQETQYF	TGTGCCAGCAGCCCCGGGACCTTACAGAGAAGCCAAGAGACCCAGTACTTC
NA	TRBV19	TRBJ2-1	NA	CASSIARGDEQFF	TGTGCCAGTAGTATCGCCAGGGGCGATGAGCAGTTCTTC
NA	TRBV20-1	TRBJ2-7	TRBD2	CSASRLAGVYEQYF	TGCAGTGCTTCTCGACTAGCGGGAGTGTACGAGCAGTACTTC
few	TRBV15	TRBJ2-7	NA	CATSRGTVWVGEREQYF	TGTGCCACCAGCAGAGGAACGGTCTGGGTGGGAGAACGCGAGCAGTACTTC
few	TRBV12-3/TRBV12-4	TRBJ2-7	NA	CASSLDTGSWPYEQYF	TGTGCCAGCAGTCTTGATACTGGCTCTTGGCCCTACGAGCAGTACTTC
NA	TRBV7-8	TRBJ2-7	NA	CASSPRGFAHEQYF	TGTGCCAGCAGCCCCAGGGGTTTTGCCCACGAGCAGTACTTC
few	TRBV15	TRBJ1-2	TRBD1	CATSREDRGAGAVF	TGTGCCACCAGCAGAGAAGACAGGGGCGCCGGTGCCGTCTTC
NA	TRBV7-2	TRBJ1-4	NA	CASSYMTEKLFF	TGTGCCAGCAGCTACATGACAGAAAAACTGTTTTTT
NA	TRBV29-1	TRBJ2-5	NA	CSVEAGWQETQYF	TGCAGCGTTGAAGCGGGTTGGCAAGAGACCCAGTACTTC
once	TRBV20-1	TRBJ2-7	TRBD2	CSARNARTSGDEQYF	TGCAGTGCTAGAAATGCCCGGACTAGCGGGGACGAGCAGTACTTC
few	TRBV12-3/TRBV12-4	TRBJ2-3	NA	CASSGPTDTQYF	TGTGCCAGCAGTGGTCCCACAGATACGCAGTATTTT
NA	TRBV5-1	TRBJ2-5	NA	CASSLPTETQYF	TGCGCCAGCAGCCTGCCGACGGAGACCCAGTACTTC
NA	TRBV5-4	TRBJ2-1	NA	CASSWETEILYNEQFF	TGTGCCAGCAGCTGGGAGACAGAGATCCTCTACAATGAGCAGTTCTTC
NA	TRBV6-9	TRBJ2-7	NA	CASSFVDTQIYEQYF	TGTGCCAGCAGTTTTGTGGACACCCAAATCTACGAGCAGTACTTC
many	TRBV20-1	TRBJ1-6	NA	CSAGGKANSPLHF	TGCAGTGCAGGGGGAAAGGCTAATTCACCCCTCCACTTT
many	TRBV6-2/TRBV6-3	TRBJ2-3	NA	CASRPGLANTQYF	TGTGCCAGCAGACCGGGACTCGCTAATACGCAGTATTTT
NA	TRBV7-9	TRBJ1-1	NA	CASSLAILQTRLNTEAFF	TGTGCCAGCAGCTTAGCGATCCTACAGACAAGACTGAACACTGAAGCTTTCTTT
NA	TRBV20-1	TRBJ2-1	TRBD2	CSARVPASGSYNKQFF	TGCAGTGCTAGAGTCCCGGCTAGCGGGAGCTACAATAAGCAGTTCTTC
many	TRBV6-1	TRBJ2-1	NA	CASSETGTYNEQFF	TGTGCCAGCAGCGAAACCGGGACCTACAATGAGCAGTTCTTC